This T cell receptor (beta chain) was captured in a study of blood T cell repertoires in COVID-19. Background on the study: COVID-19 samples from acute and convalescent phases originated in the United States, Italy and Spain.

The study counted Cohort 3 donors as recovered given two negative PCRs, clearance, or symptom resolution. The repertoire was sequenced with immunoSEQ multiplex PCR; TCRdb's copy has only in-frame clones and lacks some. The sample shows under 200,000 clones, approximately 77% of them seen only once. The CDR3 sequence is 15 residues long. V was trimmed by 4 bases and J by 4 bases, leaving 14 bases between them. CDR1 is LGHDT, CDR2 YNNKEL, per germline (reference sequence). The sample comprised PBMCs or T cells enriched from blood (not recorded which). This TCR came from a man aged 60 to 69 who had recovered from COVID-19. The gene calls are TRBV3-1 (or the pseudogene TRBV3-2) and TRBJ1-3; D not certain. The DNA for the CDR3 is TGTGCCAGCAGCCTCCTCCGGGGTGAGGGAAACACCATATATTTT. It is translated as CASSLLRGEGNTIYF.